This TCR beta chain was documented in a study of radiotherapy plus CTLA-4 blockade in lung cancer (dated by TCRdb to the late 2010s). In the study overall: Objective responses were observed in 15% to 20% of enrolled patients, and disease control was achieved in 25% to 35%. Overall study outcomes, separate from this receptor: Increased serum interferon-beta after radiation, together with early dynamic changes in blood T cell clones, were reported to be the strongest predictors of response. TCR clones derived from tumors expanded in peripheral blood after treatment with radiotherapy and ipilimumab.

Library creation used the immunoSEQ multiplex PCR assay. The immuneACCESS repertoire file appears here via TCRdb, limited to in-frame rearrangements. These files lack a portion of the clones; in checked studies, under half of the deficit traces to unresolved V genes, and the cause of the others is not known. For this sample there are fewer than 65,000 clones; around 80% appear just once. The ten largest clones represent about 6.1% of the sample. In regard to this clone: Its cognate antigen has yet to be identified. Base qualities are not provided; no much larger clone lies one nucleotide away.

In this study, focal radiation therapy paired with CTLA-4 blockade (ipilimumab) was tested in patients who had chemo-refractory metastatic non-small-cell lung cancer. The CDR3, from cysteine to phenylalanine, totals 12 residues. The read is trimmed to its CDR3 DNA, 36 bases read in frame from base 1. Taken from the germline V gene, the CDR1 and CDR2 loops are MDHEN and SYDVKM. The V and J ends are trimmed by 6 bases and 1 base, leaving 4 bases between them. The sample in question was peripheral blood, obtained from a patient treated with radiotherapy plus ipilimumab. The rearranged chain carries TRBV28 and TRBJ1-5; too little of a D gene remains to name it. This clonotype originated in a human donor with non-small cell lung cancer whose response to radiotherapy plus ipilimumab could not be evaluated. CDR3 region: CASRQSNQPQHF. The sequence in DNA is TGTGCCAGCAGACAGAGCAATCAGCCCCAGCATTTT.